This T cell receptor beta chain originates from a study of cytomegalovirus exposure and HLA in healthy donors. Use of 60 Vbeta and 13 Jbeta primers characterized the PCR. Some clones are missing from TCRdb's copy, which holds only in-frame ones; the method was immunoSEQ multiplex PCR. Of about 160,000 clones in the sample, roughly four fifths are singletons; the top ten hold more than 3.5%. The source of this sequence is a man aged 40-55 years in good health and CMV-seronegative. Material: PBMCs.

The CDR3 protein is CASSEHGMNTEAFF. CDR3 bases: TGTGCCAGCAGTGAGCACGGGATGAACACTGAAGCTTTCTTT. The rearrangement joins TRBV25-1 to TRBJ1-1; D remains ambiguous. V was shortened by 3 bases and J by 0 bases, with 8 bases between the two germline ends. This CDR3 has 14 residues. Germline V gene sequence: CDR1 MGHDK, CDR2 SYGVNS.